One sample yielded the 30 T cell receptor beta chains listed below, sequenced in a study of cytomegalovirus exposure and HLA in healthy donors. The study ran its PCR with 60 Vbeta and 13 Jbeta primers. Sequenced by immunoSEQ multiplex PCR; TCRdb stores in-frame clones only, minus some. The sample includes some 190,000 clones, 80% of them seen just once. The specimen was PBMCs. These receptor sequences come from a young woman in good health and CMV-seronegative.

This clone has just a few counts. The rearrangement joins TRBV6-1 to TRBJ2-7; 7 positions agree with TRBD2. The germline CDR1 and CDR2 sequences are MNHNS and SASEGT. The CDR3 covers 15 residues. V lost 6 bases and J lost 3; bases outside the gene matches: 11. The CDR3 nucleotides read TGTGCCAGCAGATACGACAGCCCGGGGGGCTACGAGCAGTACTTC. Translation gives CASRYDSPGGYEQYF.

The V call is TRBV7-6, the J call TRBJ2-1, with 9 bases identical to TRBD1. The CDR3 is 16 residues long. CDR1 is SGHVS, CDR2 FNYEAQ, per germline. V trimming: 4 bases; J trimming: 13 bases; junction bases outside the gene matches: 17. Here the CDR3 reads CASSWDRVRSWVAQFF. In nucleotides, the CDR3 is TGTGCCAGCAGCTGGGACAGGGTAAGATCCTGGGTCGCCCAGTTCTTC.

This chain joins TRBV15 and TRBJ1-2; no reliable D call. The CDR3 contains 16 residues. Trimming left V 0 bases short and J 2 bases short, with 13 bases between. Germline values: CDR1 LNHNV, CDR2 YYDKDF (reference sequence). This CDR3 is CATSRDITLWNYGYTF. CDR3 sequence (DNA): TGTGCCACCAGCAGAGATATTACGCTATGGAACTATGGCTACACCTTC. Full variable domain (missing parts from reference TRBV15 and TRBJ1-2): DAMVIQNPRYQVTQFGKPVTLSCSQTLNHNVMYWYQQKSSQAPKLLFHYYDKDFNNEADTPDNFQSRRPNTSFCFLDIRSPGLGDTAMYLCATSRDITLWNYGYTFGSGTRLTVV.

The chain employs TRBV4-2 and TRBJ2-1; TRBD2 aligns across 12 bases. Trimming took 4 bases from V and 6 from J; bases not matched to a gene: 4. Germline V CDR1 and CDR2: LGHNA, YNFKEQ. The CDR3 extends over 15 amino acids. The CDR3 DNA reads TGTGCCAGCAGCCCACTAGCGGGGGGTGGCAATGAGCAGTTCTTC. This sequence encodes CASSPLAGGGNEQFF.

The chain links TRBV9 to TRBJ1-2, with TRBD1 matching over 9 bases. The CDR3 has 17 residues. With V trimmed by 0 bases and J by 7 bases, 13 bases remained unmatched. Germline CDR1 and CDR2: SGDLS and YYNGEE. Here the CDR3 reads CASSVDEGQGMLSGYTF. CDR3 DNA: TGTGCCAGCAGCGTAGATGAAGGACAGGGGATGCTGTCTGGCTACACCTTC. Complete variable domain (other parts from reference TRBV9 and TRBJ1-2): DSGVTQTPKHLITATGQRVTLRCSPRSGDLSVYWYQQSLDQGLQFLIQYYNGEERAKGNILERFSAQQFPDLHSELNLSSLELGDSALYFCASSVDEGQGMLSGYTFGSGTRLTVV.

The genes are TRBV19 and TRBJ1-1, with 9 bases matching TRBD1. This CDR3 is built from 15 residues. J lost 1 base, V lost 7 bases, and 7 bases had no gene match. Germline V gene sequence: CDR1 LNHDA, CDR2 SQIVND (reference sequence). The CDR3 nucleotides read TGTGCCAGTACCTTGGGACAGGGAACGAACACTGAAGCTTTCTTT. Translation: CASTLGQGTNTEAFF.

DNA of the CDR3: TGCAGCGTTGGGTCAGGGGGTTTCCAAGAGACCCAGTACTTC. Translating it yields CSVGSGGFQETQYF. The chain links TRBV29-1 to TRBJ2-5, with 7 positions matching TRBD1. The CDR3 sequence is 14 residues long. CDR1 is SQVTM, CDR2 ANQGSEA, per germline. V shed 4 bases and J 1 base; nucleotides not matched to a gene: 6.

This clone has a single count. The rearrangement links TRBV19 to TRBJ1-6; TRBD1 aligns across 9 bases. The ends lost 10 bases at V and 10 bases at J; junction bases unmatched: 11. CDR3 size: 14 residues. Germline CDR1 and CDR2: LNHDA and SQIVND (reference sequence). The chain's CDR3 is CATRRDRARSPLHF. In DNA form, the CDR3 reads TGTGCCACACGCCGGGACAGGGCTCGGTCACCCCTCCACTTT. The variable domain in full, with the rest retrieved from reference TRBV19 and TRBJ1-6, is DGGITQSPKYLFRKEGQNVTLSCEQNLNHDAMYWYRQDPGQGLRLIYYSQIVNDFQKGDIAEGYSVSREKKESFPLTVTSAQKNPTAFYLCATRRDRARSPLHFGNGTRLTVT.

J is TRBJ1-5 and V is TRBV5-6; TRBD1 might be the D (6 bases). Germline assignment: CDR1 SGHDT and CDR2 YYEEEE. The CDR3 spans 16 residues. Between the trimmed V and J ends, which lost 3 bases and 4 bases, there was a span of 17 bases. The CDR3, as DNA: TGTGCCAGCAGCTCCGTTGGGGGGGCAGAGAATCAGCCCCAGCATTTT. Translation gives CASSSVGGAENQPQHF.

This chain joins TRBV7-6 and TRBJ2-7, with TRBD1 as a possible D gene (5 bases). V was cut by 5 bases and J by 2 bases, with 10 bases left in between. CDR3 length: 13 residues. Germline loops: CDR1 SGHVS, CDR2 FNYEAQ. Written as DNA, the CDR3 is TGTGCCAGCAGCCCCTGGACAACCTACGAGCAGTACTTC. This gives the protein CASSPWTTYEQYF.

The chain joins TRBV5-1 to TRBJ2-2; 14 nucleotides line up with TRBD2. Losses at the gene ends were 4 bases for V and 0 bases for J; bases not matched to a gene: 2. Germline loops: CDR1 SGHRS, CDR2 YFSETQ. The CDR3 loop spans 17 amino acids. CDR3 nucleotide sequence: TGCGCCAGCAGCATGACTAGCGGGGGGGCGAACACCGGGGAGCTGTTTTTT. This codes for CASSMTSGGANTGELFF.

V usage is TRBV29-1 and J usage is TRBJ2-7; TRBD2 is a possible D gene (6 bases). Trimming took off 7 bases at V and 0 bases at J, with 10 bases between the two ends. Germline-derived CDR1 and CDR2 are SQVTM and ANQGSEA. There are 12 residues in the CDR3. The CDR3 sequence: CSGGEASYEQYF. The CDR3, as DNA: TGCAGCGGGGGGGAGGCCTCCTACGAGCAGTACTTC.

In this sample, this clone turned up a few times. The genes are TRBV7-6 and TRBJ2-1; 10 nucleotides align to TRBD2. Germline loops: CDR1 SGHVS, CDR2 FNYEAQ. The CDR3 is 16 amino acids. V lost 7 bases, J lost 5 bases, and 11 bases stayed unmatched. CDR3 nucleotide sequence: TGTGCCAGCAACCTCGGGTTAGCGGGGGGTAACAATGAGCAGTTCTTC. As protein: CASNLGLAGGNNEQFF.

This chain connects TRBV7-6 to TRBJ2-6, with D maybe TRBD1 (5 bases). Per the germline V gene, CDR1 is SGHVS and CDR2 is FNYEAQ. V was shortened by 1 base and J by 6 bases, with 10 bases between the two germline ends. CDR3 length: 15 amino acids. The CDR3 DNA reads TGTGCCAGCAGCTTAGGGGCGGACAAGGCCAACGTCCTGACTTTC. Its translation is CASSLGADKANVLTF.

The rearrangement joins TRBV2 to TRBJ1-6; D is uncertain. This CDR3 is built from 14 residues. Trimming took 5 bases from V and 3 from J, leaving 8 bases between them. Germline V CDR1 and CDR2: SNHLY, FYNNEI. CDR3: CASSYIIYNSPLHF. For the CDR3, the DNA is TGTGCCAGCAGTTACATCATCTATAATTCACCCCTCCACTTT.

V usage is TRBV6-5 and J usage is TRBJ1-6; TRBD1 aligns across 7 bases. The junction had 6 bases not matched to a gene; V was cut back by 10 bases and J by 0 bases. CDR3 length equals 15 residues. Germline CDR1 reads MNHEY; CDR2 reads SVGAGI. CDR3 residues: CATNRGASYNSPLHF. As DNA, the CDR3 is TGTGCCACCAACAGGGGTGCCTCCTATAATTCACCCCTCCACTTT.

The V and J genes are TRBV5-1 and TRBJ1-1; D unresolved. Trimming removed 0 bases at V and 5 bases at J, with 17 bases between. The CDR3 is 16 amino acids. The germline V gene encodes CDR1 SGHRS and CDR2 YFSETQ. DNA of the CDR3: TGCGCCAGCAGCTTGGACCTTATCCCGAGGGAAACTGAAGCTTTCTTT. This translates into CASSLDLIPRETEAFF.

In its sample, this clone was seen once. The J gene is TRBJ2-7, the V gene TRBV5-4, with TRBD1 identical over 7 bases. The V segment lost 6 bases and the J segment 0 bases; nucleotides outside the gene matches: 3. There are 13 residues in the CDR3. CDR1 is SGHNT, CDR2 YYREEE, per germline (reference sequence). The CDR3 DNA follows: TGTGCCAGCATGGGACAGCCCTCCTACGAGCAGTACTTC. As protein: CASMGQPSYEQYF.

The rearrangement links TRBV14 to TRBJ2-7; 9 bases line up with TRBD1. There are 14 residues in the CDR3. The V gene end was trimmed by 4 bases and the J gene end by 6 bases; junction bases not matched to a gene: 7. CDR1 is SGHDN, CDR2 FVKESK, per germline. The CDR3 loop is CASSPSGTGLEQYF. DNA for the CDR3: TGTGCCAGCAGCCCCTCCGGGACAGGGCTCGAGCAGTACTTC.

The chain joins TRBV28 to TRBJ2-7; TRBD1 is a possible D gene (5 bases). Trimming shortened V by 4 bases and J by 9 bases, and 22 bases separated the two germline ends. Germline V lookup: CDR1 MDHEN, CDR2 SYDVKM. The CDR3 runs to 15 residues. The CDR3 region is CASSSPLPAVQGQYF. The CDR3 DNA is TGTGCCAGCAGTTCCCCTTTACCCGCCGTTCAGGGGCAGTACTTC.

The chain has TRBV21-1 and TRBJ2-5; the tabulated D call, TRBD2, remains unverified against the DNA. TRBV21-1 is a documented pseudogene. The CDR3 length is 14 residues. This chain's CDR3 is CASSTDQREETQYF. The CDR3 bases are TGTGCCAGCAGCACCGACCAGCGGGAGGAGACCCAGTACTTC.

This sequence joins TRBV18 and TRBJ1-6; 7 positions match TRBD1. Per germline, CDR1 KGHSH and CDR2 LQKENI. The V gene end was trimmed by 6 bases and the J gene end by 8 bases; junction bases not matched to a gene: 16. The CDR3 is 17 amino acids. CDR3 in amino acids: CASSLSTAGTADSPLHF. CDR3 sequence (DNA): TGTGCCAGCTCGCTCAGCACCGCGGGGACAGCCGATTCACCCCTCCACTTT.

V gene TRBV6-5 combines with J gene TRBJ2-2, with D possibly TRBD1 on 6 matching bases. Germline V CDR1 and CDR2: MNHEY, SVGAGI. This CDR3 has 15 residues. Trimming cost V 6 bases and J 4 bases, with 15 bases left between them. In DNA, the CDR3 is TGTGCCAGCAGGGACTGGGGGCAAAGCACCGGGGAGCTGTTTTTT. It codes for CASRDWGQSTGELFF.

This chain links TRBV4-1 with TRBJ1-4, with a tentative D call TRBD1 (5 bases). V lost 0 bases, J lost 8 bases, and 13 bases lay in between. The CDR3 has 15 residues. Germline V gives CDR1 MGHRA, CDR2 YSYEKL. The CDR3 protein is CASSQDGGGREKLFF. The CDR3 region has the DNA TGCGCCAGCAGCCAAGATGGCGGGGGGAGGGAAAAACTGTTTTTT.

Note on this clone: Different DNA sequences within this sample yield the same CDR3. The CDR3 DNA reads TGTGCCAGCAGCGTAGGACAGGGAAACTACGAGCAGTACTTC. It codes for CASSVGQGNYEQYF. This chain uses TRBV9 with TRBJ2-7; 7 nucleotides align to TRBD1. Per germline, CDR1 SGDLS and CDR2 YYNGEE. The CDR3 length is 14 residues. Germline trimming cut 0 bases from V and 3 bases from J; bases unmatched to any gene: 3.

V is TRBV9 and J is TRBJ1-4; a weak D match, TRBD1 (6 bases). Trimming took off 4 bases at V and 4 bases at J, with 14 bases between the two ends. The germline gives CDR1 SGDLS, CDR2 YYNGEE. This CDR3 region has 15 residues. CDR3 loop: CASSPRQVNNEKLFF. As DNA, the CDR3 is TGTGCCAGCAGCCCTCGACAGGTTAATAATGAAAAACTGTTTTTT.

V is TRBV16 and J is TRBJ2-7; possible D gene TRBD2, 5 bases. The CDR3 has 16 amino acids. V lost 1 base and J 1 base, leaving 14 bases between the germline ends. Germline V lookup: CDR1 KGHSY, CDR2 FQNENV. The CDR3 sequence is CASSQWKGALSYEQYF. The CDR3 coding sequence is TGTGCCAGCAGCCAATGGAAGGGAGCCCTGTCCTACGAGCAGTACTTC.

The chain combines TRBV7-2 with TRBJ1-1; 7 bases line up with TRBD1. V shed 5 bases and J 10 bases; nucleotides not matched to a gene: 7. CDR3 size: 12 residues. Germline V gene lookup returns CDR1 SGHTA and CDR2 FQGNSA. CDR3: CASSARQGRAFF. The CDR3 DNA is TGTGCCAGCAGCGCCCGACAGGGCCGAGCTTTCTTT. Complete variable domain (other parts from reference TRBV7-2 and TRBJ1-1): GAGVSQSPSNKVTEKGKDVELRCDPISGHTALYWYRQSLGQGLEFLIYFQGNSAPDKSGLPSDRFSAERTGGSVSTLTIQRTQQEDSAVYLCASSARQGRAFFGQGTRLTVV.

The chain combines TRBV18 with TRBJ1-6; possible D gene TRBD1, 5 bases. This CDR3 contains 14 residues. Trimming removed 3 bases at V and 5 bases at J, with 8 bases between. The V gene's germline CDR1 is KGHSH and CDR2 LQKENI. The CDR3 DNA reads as TGTGCCAGCTCACCGGGGCTTAATAATTCACCCCTCCACTTT. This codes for CASSPGLNNSPLHF. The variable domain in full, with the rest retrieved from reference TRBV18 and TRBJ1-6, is NAGVMQNPRHLVRRRGQEARLRCSPMKGHSHVYWYRQLPEEGLKFMVYLQKENIIDESGMPKERFSAEFPKEGPSILRIQQVVRGDSAAYFCASSPGLNNSPLHFGNGTRLTVT.

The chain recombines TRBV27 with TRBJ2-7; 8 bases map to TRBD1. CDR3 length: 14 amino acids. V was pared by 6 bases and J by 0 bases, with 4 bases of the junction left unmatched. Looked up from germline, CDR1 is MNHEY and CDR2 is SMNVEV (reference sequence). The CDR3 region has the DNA TGTGCCAGCAGCTTGACAGGGGCCTCCTACGAGCAGTACTTC. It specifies CASSLTGASYEQYF.